The 5 T cell receptor beta chains below were found in one sample sequenced in a study. Each CDR3 protein gets one entry after TCRdb re-called the RT-PCR reads with MiXCR. The sample carries more than 550,000 distinct CDR3 sequences, 14% recorded once. Sequencing was performed on memory CD4+ T cells from blood. The receptors shown here come from a female donor in good health, serving as a healthy control.

This clonotype was seen a handful of times. The chain carries TRBV14 and TRBJ2-1; 7 nucleotides align to TRBD2. Germline V lookup: CDR1 SGHDN, CDR2 FVKESK. CDR3 length: 15 residues. With V trimmed by 0 bases and J by 9 bases, 8 bases remained unmatched. CDR3 sequence: CASSQDSREHGEQFF. The CDR3 region has the DNA TGTGCCAGCAGCCAAGATTCGCGGGAGCACGGTGAGCAGTTCTTC.

The chain joins TRBV21-1 to TRBJ2-7; TRBD2 was called by the table and not checked on the DNA. TRBV21-1 is classified as a pseudogene. The CDR3 totals 19 residues. The CDR3: CASSKATLLAGGTPYEQYF. CDR3 nucleotides: TGTGCCAGCAGCAAAGCGACTCTCCTAGCGGGAGGGACACCCTACGAGCAGTACTTC.

There are many counts of this clonotype. The chain recombines TRBV4-3 with TRBJ2-1; tentative D call: TRBD2 (5 bases). Germline CDR1 is LGHNA and CDR2 is YSLEER. The CDR3 sequence is 16 residues long. The V end was cut by 0 bases, the J end by 2 bases, with 11 bases between. CDR3 DNA: TGCGCCAGCAGCCAAGACCAGCGGCAAACCTACAATGAGCAGTTCTTC. Translating gives CASSQDQRQTYNEQFF.

This clonotype has just a few counts. This chain connects TRBV28 to TRBJ2-3; D ambiguous. The germline V gene has CDR1 MDHEN and CDR2 SYDVKM. V shed 3 bases and J shed 0 bases, with 10 bases lying between them. The CDR3 length is 15 residues. CDR3 sequence reads: CASSLGLISTDTQYF. The CDR3 DNA sequence: TGTGCCAGCAGTTTGGGCCTGATTAGCACAGATACGCAGTATTTT.

In its sample, this clonotype was seen a few times. CDR3 protein: CASSLVTGADEQFF. The DNA for the CDR3 is TGCGCCAGCAGCTTGGTGACAGGGGCCGATGAGCAGTTCTTC. The chain carries TRBV5-1 and TRBJ2-1, with 8 bases aligning to TRBD1. Germline CDR1 is SGHRS and CDR2 is YFSETQ. CDR3 length equals 14 residues. The ends lost 0 bases at V and 8 bases at J; junction bases unmatched: 4.